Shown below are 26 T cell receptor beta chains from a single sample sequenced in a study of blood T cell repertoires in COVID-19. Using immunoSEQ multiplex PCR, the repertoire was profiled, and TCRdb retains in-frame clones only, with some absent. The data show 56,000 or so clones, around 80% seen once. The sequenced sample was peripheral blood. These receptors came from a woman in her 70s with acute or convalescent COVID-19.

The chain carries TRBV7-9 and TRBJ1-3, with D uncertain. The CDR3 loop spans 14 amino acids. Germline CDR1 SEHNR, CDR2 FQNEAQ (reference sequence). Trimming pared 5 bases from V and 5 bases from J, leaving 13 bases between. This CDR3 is CASSQSVQRNTIYF. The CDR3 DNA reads TGTGCCAGCAGCCAAAGTGTCCAGAGAAACACCATATATTTT.

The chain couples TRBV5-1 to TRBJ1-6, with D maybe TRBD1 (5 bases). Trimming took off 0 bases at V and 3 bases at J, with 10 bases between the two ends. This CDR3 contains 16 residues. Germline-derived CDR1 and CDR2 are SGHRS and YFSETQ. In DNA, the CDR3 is TGCGCCAGCAGCTTGGAGGGCCAGGGCTATAATTCACCCCTCCACTTT. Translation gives CASSLEGQGYNSPLHF.

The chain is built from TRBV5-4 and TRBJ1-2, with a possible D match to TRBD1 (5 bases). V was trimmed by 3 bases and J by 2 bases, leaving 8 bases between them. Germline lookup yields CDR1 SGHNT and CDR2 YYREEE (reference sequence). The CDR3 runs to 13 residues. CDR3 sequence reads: CASSSDINYGYTF. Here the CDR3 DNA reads TGTGCCAGCAGCTCGGACATAAACTATGGCTACACCTTC.

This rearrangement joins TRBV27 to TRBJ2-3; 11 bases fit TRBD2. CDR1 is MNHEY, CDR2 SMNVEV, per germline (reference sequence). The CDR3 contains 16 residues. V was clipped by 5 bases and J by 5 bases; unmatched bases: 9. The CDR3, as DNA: TGTGCCAGCAGTGAAGAACCTAGCGGGGGGCGAGATACGCAGTATTTT. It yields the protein CASSEEPSGGRDTQYF.

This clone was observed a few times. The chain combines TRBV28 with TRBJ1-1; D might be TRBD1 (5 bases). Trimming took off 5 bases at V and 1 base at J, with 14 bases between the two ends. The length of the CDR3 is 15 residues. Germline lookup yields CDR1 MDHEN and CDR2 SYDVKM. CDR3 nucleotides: TGTGCCAGCAGTCTCGCGGGGGATGGGAACACTGAAGCTTTCTTT. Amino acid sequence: CASSLAGDGNTEAFF.

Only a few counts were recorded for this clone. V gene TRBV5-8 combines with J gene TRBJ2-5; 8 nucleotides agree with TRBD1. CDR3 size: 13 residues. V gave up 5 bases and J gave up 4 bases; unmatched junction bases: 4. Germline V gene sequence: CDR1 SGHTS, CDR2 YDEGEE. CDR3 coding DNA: TGTGCCAGCAGAACGACAGGGGTAGAGACCCAGTACTTC. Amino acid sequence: CASRTTGVETQYF.

In DNA form, the CDR3 reads TGTGCCAGTAGTATAGATAGAGGGTATGGATCACCCCTCCACTTT. Its translation is CASSIDRGYGSPLHF. The chain couples TRBV19 to TRBJ1-6; no reliable D call. Trimming shortened V by 0 bases and J by 10 bases, and 13 bases separated the two germline ends. The germline V gene encodes CDR1 LNHDA and CDR2 SQIVND (reference sequence). CDR3 size: 15 residues.

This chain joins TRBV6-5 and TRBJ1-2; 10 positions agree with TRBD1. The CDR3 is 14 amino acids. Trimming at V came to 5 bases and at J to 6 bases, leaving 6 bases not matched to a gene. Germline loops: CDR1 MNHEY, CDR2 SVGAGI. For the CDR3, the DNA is TGTGCCAGCAGTCTCGAAGGGACAGGGGATGGCTACACCTTC. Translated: CASSLEGTGDGYTF.

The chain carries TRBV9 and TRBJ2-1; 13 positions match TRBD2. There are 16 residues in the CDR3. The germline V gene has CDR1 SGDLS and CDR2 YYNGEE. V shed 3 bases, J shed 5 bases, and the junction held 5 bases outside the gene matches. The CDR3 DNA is TGTGCCAGCAGCGCCGGACTAGCGGGGGCTAACAATGAGCAGTTCTTC. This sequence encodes CASSAGLAGANNEQFF.

The CDR3 DNA follows: TGTGCCAGCAGACAGGGGTTAGCCAAAAACATTCAGTACTTC. Amino acids: CASRQGLAKNIQYF. The V and J genes are TRBV6-6 and TRBJ2-4, with 7 bases fitting TRBD1. V was clipped by 6 bases and J by 0 bases; unmatched bases: 2. The CDR3 extends over 14 amino acids. Germline CDR1 is MNHNY and CDR2 is SVGAGI (reference sequence).

The CDR3 DNA sequence: TGTGCCAGCAGCTCAGGGGGCAGGGGGGGTTCACCCCTCCACTTT. It codes for CASSSGGRGGSPLHF. J is TRBJ1-6 and V is TRBV5-4, with 8 bases that match TRBD1. V lost 3 bases and J lost 9; bases outside the gene matches: 8. This CDR3 is built from 15 residues. Germline CDR1 reads SGHNT; CDR2 reads YYREEE (reference sequence). Drawing the rest from reference TRBV5-4 and TRBJ1-6, the complete variable domain is ETGVTQSPTHLIKTRGQQVTLRCSSQSGHNTVSWYQQALGQGPQFIFQYYREEENGRGNFPPRFSGLQFPNYSSELNVNALELDDSALYLCASSSGGRGGSPLHFGNGTRLTVT.

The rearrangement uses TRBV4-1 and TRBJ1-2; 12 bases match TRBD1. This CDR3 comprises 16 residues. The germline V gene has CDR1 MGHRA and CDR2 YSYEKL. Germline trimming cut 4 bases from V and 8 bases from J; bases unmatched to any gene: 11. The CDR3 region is CASSLLPRDRGLGYTF. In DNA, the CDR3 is TGCGCCAGCAGCCTCCTACCCCGGGACAGGGGGCTCGGCTACACCTTC.

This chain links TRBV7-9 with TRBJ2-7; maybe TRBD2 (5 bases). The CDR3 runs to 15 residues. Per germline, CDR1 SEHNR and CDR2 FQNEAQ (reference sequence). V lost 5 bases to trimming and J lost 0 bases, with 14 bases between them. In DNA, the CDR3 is TGTGCCAGCAGCCCAGTCCTGGGGAGCTCCTACGAGCAGTACTTC. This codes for CASSPVLGSSYEQYF. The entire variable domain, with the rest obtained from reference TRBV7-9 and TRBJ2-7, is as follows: DTGVSQNPRHKITKRGQNVTFRCDPISEHNRLYWYRQTLGQGPEFLTYFQNEAQLEKSRLLSDRFSAERPKGSFSTLEIQRTEQGDSAMYLCASSPVLGSSYEQYFGPGTRLTVT.

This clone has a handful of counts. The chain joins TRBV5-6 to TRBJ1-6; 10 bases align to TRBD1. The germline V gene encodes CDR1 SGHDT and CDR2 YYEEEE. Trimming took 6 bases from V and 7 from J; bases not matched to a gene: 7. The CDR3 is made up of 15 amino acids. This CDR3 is CASTLGQGRNSPLHF. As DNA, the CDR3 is TGTGCCAGCACTTTGGGACAGGGGAGAAATTCACCCCTCCACTTT. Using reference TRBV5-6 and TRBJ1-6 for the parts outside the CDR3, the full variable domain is DAGVTQSPTHLIKTRGQQVTLRCSPKSGHDTVSWYQQALGQGPQFIFQYYEEEERQRGNFPDRFSGHQFPNYSSELNVNALLLGDSALYLCASTLGQGRNSPLHFGNGTRLTVT.

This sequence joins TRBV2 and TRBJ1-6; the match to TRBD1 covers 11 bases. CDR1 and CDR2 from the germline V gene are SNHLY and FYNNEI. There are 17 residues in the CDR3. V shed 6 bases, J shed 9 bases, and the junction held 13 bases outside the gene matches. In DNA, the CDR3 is TGTGCCAGCAGATTTCCAACCGGGACAGGGGGATCTTCACCCCTCCACTTT. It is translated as CASRFPTGTGGSSPLHF.

This CDR3 is CASTEAGGSYNEQFF. The CDR3 coding sequence is TGTGCCAGCACCGAAGCGGGGGGCTCCTACAATGAGCAGTTCTTC. V and J are TRBV11-3 and TRBJ2-1; TRBD2 agrees at 9 bases. Germline loops: CDR1 SGHNT, CDR2 YENEEA. This CDR3 has 15 amino acids. V was clipped by 7 bases and J by 0 bases; unmatched bases: 4.

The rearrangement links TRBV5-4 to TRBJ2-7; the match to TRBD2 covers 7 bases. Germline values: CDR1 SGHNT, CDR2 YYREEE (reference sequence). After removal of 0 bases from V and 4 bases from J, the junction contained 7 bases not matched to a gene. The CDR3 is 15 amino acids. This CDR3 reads CASSLEAGLEYEQYF. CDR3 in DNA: TGTGCCAGCAGCTTGGAGGCAGGACTAGAGTACGAGCAGTACTTC.

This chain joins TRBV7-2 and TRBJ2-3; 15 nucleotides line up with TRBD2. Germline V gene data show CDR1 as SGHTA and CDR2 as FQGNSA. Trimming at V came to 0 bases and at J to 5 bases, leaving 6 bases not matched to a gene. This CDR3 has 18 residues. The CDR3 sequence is CASSLASGLAGGRDTQYF. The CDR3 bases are TGTGCCAGCAGCTTAGCATCCGGACTAGCGGGGGGGAGAGATACGCAGTATTTT. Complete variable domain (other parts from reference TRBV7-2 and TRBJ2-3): GAGVSQSPSNKVTEKGKDVELRCDPISGHTALYWYRQSLGQGLEFLIYFQGNSAPDKSGLPSDRFSAERTGGSVSTLTIQRTQQEDSAVYLCASSLASGLAGGRDTQYFGPGTRLTVL.

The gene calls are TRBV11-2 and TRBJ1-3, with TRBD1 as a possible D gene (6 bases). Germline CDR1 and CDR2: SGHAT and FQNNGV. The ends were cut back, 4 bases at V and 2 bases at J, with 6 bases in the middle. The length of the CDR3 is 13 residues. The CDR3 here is CASSSGAGNTIYF. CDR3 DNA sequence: TGTGCCAGCAGCTCAGGGGCTGGAAACACCATATATTTT. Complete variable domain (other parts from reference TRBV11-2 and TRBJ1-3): EAGVAQSPRYKIIEKRQSVAFWCNPISGHATLYWYQQILGQGPKLLIQFQNNGVVDDSQLPKDRFSAERLKGVDSTLKIQPAKLEDSAVYLCASSSGAGNTIYFGEGSWLTVV.

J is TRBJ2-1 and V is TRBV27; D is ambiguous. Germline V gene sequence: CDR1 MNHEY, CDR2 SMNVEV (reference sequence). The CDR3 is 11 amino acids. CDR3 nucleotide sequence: TGTGACCCCCCCGCGTACAATGAGCAGTTCTTC. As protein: CDPPAYNEQFF.

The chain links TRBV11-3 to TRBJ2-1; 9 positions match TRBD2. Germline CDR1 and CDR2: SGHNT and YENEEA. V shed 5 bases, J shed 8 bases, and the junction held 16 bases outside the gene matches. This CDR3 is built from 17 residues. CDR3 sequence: CASSPTTPAGGCDEQFF. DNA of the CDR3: TGTGCCAGCAGCCCGACCACTCCAGCGGGGGGTTGCGATGAGCAGTTCTTC.

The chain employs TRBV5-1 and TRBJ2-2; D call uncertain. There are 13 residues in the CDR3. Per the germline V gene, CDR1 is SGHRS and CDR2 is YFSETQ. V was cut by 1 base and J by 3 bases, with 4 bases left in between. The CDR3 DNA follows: TGCGCCAGCAGCTTGACTGACACCGGGGAGCTGTTTTTT. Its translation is CASSLTDTGELFF.

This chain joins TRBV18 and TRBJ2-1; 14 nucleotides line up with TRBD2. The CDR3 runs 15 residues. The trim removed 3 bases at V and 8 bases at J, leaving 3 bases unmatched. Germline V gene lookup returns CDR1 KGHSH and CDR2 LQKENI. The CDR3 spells CASSPGTSGGYEQFF. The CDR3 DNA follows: TGTGCCAGCTCACCCGGGACTAGCGGGGGCTATGAGCAGTTCTTC.

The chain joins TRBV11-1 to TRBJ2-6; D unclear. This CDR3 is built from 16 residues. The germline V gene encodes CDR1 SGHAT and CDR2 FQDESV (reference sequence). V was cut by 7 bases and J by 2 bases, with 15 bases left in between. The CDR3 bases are TGTGCCAGCACCCAGGATGGGTTTCCTGGGGCCAACGTCCTGACTTTC. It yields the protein CASTQDGFPGANVLTF.

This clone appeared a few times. The CDR3 here is CASIRTGQGGQPQHF. The CDR3 DNA is TGTGCCAGCATCAGAACGGGGCAGGGAGGCCAGCCCCAGCATTTT. The chain couples TRBV6-5 to TRBJ1-5; weak D call: TRBD1 (5 bases). Trimming took off 7 bases at V and 7 bases at J, with 20 bases between the two ends. Germline values: CDR1 MNHEY, CDR2 SVGAGI. CDR3 length equals 15 residues.

CDR3 in DNA: TGTGCCAGCAGGCCGACAGGGCTCTATGGCTACACCTTC. The encoded protein is CASRPTGLYGYTF. The chain has TRBV6-5 and TRBJ1-2; 7 nucleotides align to TRBD1. This CDR3 has 13 amino acids. Germline CDR1 reads MNHEY; CDR2 reads SVGAGI. J gave up 4 bases and V 6 bases, and 5 bases lay outside the gene matches.